This T cell receptor (beta chain) was documented in a study of T cells in localized non-small cell lung cancer. Comment on this clone: No antigen is known for it.

V was pared by 3 bases and J by 4 bases, with 9 bases between. The germline CDR1 and CDR2 sequences are MDHEN and SYDVKM. The CDR3 has 13 amino acids. The repertoire was sequenced with immunoSEQ multiplex PCR; TCRdb's copy has only in-frame clones and lacks some. The repertoire includes 30,000 to 50,000 clones, around 75% of them detected once, and about a third sits in the top ten. Study-wide findings and caveats: Of the tissues analyzed, uninvolved adjacent lung showed maximal T cell clonality, greater than tumor. Adjacent lung had a median roughly 53 of the 100 largest tumor clones. Owing to sequencing of a solitary tumor region, heterogeneity cannot be discounted.

The clonotype was recovered from a woman aged 40 to 75 with stage II squamous cell lung carcinoma. This specimen was PBMCs, taken before any cancer treatment. The gene calls are TRBV28 and TRBJ1-1; D ambiguous. The CDR3 DNA reads TGTGCCAGCAGTTTTGTGTTCGGCACTGAAGCTTTCTTT. Translation: CASSFVFGTEAFF.